This T cell receptor beta chain was retrieved from a study of blood T cell repertoires in COVID-19. For the study at large: Collection of acute and convalescent COVID-19 samples took place in the United States, Italy and Spain. PBMCs, B-cell-depleted T cells, or T cells provided the cDNA or gDNA that made up the material.

Per the original data handling: It was from reference gene primer amplification that nucleated cell counts were estimated. TCRdb's table, derived via immunoSEQ multiplex PCR, lists solely in-frame clones and lacks some. That table supplies the V and J calls and clone size; D and trimming were determined from the DNA. This table holds about 120,000 clones, just over 85% found once. The CDR3 runs 15 residues. V and J are TRBV1 and TRBJ2-3; the table's D gene call, TRBD2, was not cross checked with the DNA. TRBV1 is described as a pseudogene. The receptor's source is a man aged 35-49 years with acute or convalescent COVID-19. Sequencing was performed on peripheral blood. DNA of the CDR3: TGCACCAGCAGCCAAGTCCGTGGGGGGGCAGATACGCAGTATTTT. Amino acids: CTSSQVRGGADTQYF.